The T cell receptor (beta chain) described here comes from a study of T cells in Graves' hyperthyroidism and ophthalmopathy (dated by TCRdb to about 2019). At the level of the whole study: Peripheral blood was sampled at the time of initial diagnosis, prior to any treatment. To identify distinguishing TCR V-J signatures, a discovery cohort of about 100 patients was used, comprising roughly 45 with Graves' ophthalmopathy and around 57 with stable Graves' hyperthyroidism. Prospective prediction of ophthalmopathy was tested in an independent validation cohort consisting of some 20 hyperthyroidism patients and some 17 patients who later progressed to ophthalmopathy. The 90 to 100 discovery patients were randomly divided into training and test sets at a 7:3 ratio. In about six Graves' hyperthyroidism patients, the study also compared T-cell repertoires from thyroid tissue with T-cell repertoires from blood. After blood sampling, hyperthyroidism patients were treated with methimazole at a starting dose of 30 mg daily, and ophthalmopathy patients were treated with high-dose intravenous methylprednisolone. According to the paper, TCR Vbeta CDR3 sequencing was carried out on 120 to 150 peripheral blood samples, which came from around 43 ophthalmopathy, around 75 hyperthyroidism and roughly 17 progressor patients.

The CDR3 contains 12 residues, cysteine and phenylalanine counted. Just CDR3 DNA is preserved here, 36 bases in frame from base 1. V and J lose 0 bases and 1 base, and a span of 3 bases separates them. From the germline V gene (reference sequence), CDR1 is DFQATT and CDR2 is SNEGSKA. The full study reports these points: In validation, the model predicted progression to ophthalmopathy a median of around six months before onset, with about 70% sensitivity and roughly 73% specificity. Most expanded thyroid clonotypes (frequency above 0.001) were also detected in blood, suggesting blood repertoires may reflect thyroid immune responses. No statistical method was used to set the sample size in advance, and investigators knew the group allocation. A 13 V-J signature model separated ophthalmopathy from stable hyperthyroidism, with nearly 90% sensitivity and 81% to 82% specificity in cross-validation and 80%/75% in testing.

In the ophthalmopathy patients, disease was moderately to severely active, with a Clinical Activity Score of 3 or more, a NOSPECS grade of 4 or more, and a duration of less than 3 months. Exclusion was applied to patients with uncontrolled infections, other autoimmune diseases, pregnancy or lactation. Diagnoses were established on the basis of clinical symptoms, serum thyroxine and TRAb, thyroid ultrasound, and orbital computed tomography. PBMCs were isolated from about 9 ml of fresh peripheral blood by Ficoll-Paque density gradient centrifugation. Total RNA was extracted with Trizol reagent, and quality was checked on an Agilent 2100 Bioanalyzer. The TCR beta CDR3 regions were amplified from the RNA transcripts. The TCR CDR3 was subjected to a first round of RT-PCR using the HTBI primer set and the Qiagen OneStep RT-PCR kit. The libraries were constructed in a second round of multiplex PCR and then size-selected and purified. The libraries were sequenced on an Illumina HiSeq2000 using paired-end 100 bp reads. Concerning the study's data processing: Raw data were processed with SOAPnuke, discarding reads with adapters, uncalled bases, mean Phred below 15, or no exact constant-primer or identifier match. High-quality paired reads were merged using COPE v1.2.5, and each unique nucleotide sequence was defined as a clonotype. Clonotypes were aligned to IMGT TRBV, TRBD and TRBJ reference segments using MiTCR v1.1. Analysis was restricted to V-J combinations with a frequency above 0.0001, which covered over 98% of repertoires. A TCS score was defined as the ratio between F50 (clonal expansion) and ExV (chaos), using BLOSUM62-based TCRdist between CDR3 peptides within each V-J. Welch's t-statistics and random forest reduced roughly 540 V-J features to 13, which were used in a naive Bayes classifier (R e1071). The public reads were quality trimmed at Q25 with fastp and then assembled into clones with MiXCR by TCRdb, keeping productive beta chains. Entries that share a CDR3 protein sequence are merged under the most common genes and DNA. TCRdb assigned the V and J calls; the authors' analysis was not used. This sample holds about 480,000 distinct CDR3 sequences; roughly a quarter were observed only once. About 10% of the sample belongs to the ten largest clones.

Ten or more counts support this clonotype. The antigen this receptor binds is unknown. Base qualities are not recorded, but no much larger clone differs from it by a single base. The sequence is built from TRBV20-1 and TRBJ1-2, with the D gene too uncertain to name. Sequencing was performed on blood. The sequence was obtained from a woman between 25 and 40 years old with Graves' ophthalmopathy. The sequenced DNA: TGCAGTGCTAGAGAAGTTAACTATGGCTACACCTTC. This translates into CSAREVNYGYTF.